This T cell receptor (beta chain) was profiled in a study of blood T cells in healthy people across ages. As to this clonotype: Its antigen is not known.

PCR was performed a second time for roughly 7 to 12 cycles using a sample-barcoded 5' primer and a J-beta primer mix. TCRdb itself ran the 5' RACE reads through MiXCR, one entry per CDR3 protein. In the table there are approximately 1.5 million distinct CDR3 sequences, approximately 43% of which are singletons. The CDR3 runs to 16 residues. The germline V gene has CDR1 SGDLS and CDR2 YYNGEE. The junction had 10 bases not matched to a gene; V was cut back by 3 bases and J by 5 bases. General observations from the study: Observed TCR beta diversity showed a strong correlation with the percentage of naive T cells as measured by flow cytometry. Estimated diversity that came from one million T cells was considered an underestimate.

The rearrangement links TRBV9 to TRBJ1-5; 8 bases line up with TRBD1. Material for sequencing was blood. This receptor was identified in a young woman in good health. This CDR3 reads CASSGGAGGAHQPQHF. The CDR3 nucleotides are TGTGCCAGCAGCGGAGGGGCAGGGGGCGCCCATCAGCCCCAGCATTTT.